The sequence of this T cell receptor (beta chain) was determined in a study of shared clonotypes between healthy human individuals. At the level of the study: Per-donor plates numbered three CD4 naive, three CD4 memory, two CD8 naive and one CD8 memory.

Study-wide results and limits: Compared with memory subsets, naive subsets generally had larger estimated richness. Across several donors, naive CD4 shared roughly 5%, naive CD8 over 3%, memory CD4 roughly 2.4%, memory CD8 0.4%.

The V gene's germline CDR1 is SGHAT and CDR2 FQNNGV. V dropped 0 bases and J dropped 7 bases, with 10 bases sitting between them. This CDR3 is 14 amino acids long. Methods used by the authors: ImmunoSEQ gave junction-only sequences without quality scores, so filtering differed. The table came from immunoSEQ multiplex PCR; TCRdb's copy has only in-frame clones and leaves some out. The V and J calls and clone size come from that table; D and trimming were worked out from the DNA. The sample shows fewer than 1.8 million clones, 97% to 99% of them seen only once. Regarding this clone: Antigen specificity is unknown.

The chain links TRBV11-2 to TRBJ2-1; D is unresolved. The receptor's source is a man aged 25-40 years in good health. Sequenced: naive CD4+ T cells sorted from blood. Subset defined: CD45RA+ positively selected. CDR3 coding DNA: TGTGCCAGCAGCTTAGAGAGGTATGTGAATGAGCAGTTCTTC. Residues: CASSLERYVNEQFF.